The sequence of this TCR beta chain was determined in a study of beta chain features in type 1 diabetes. Study observations and caveats: PCR may have favored shorter templates equally in patients and controls. Significant though moderate, a shortening of TCRB CDR3s appeared in all four CD4+ subsets of Type 1 diabetes patients. Within patients, naive, central memory and Treg TCRB repertoires seemed more similar than within healthy donors.

Expressed TCRB transcripts were sequenced, since all the RNA that had been isolated was reverse transcribed. Regulatory, naive and central memory T cell samples averaged approximately 3.3 million reads. TCRdb's copy holds only in-frame clones and misses some; the assay was immunoSEQ multiplex PCR. Here the sample spans around 250,000 clones, about 14% being singletons. This CDR3 is built from 14 residues. Germline CDR1 reads MNHEY; CDR2 reads SVGAGI. Trimming cost V 8 bases and J 8 bases; bases outside gene matches: 11. Remarks on this clone: Its antigen remains unknown.

Sequenced sample: naive CD4+ T cells from blood. The clonotype was recovered from a man aged 25 to 45 with type 1 diabetes. This rearrangement joins TRBV6-5 to TRBJ2-1; TRBD2 matches 8 bases. CDR3 nucleotide sequence: TGTGCCAGCCGTCCGCGGGGGGCGGGGGATGAGCAGTTCTTC. Translating gives CASRPRGAGDEQFF.